This T cell receptor beta chain originates from a study of blood T cell repertoires in COVID-19. CDR1 and CDR2 (germline): SGHAT, FQNNGV. Germline trimming cut 6 bases from V and 6 bases from J; bases unmatched to any gene: 5. This CDR3 spans 15 amino acids. Here immunoSEQ multiplex PCR was the method, and the copy in TCRdb shows in-frame clones only, minus some. The table includes 300,000 to 400,000 clones, around 84% detected once. The specimen sequenced was PBMCs or T cells enriched from blood (not recorded which). V and J are TRBV11-2 and TRBJ2-2, with 12 bases identical to TRBD2. This TCR came from a woman aged 25 to 45 who had been exposed to COVID-19. CDR3 in amino acids: CASRPRLAGAGELFF. In DNA, the CDR3 is TGTGCCAGCAGACCTCGACTAGCGGGAGCCGGGGAGCTGTTTTTT.